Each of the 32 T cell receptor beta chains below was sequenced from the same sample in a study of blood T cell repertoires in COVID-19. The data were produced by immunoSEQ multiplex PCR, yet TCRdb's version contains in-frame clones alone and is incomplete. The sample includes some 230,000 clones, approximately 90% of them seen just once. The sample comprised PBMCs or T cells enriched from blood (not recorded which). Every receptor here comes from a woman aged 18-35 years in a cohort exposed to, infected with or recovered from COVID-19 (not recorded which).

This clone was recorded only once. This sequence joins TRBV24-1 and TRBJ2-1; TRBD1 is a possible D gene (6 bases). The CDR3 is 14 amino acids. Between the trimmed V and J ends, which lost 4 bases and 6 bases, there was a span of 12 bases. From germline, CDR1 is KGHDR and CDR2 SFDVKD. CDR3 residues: CATSEEYRANEQFF. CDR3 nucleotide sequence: TGTGCCACCAGTGAGGAATACAGGGCCAATGAGCAGTTCTTC.

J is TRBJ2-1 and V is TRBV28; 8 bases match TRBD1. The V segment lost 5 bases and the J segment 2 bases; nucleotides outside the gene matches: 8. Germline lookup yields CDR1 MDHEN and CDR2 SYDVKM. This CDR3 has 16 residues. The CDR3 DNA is TGTGCCAGCAGTCCCCGGACAGGGCGGACCTACAATGAGCAGTTCTTC. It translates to CASSPRTGRTYNEQFF.

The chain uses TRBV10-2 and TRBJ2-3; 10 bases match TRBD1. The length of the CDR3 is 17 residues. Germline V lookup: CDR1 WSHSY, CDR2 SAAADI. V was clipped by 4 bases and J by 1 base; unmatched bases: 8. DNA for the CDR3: TGCGCCAGCAGTGGCCCGACAGGGGGCGCGGGCACAGATACGCAGTATTTT. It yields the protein CASSGPTGGAGTDTQYF.

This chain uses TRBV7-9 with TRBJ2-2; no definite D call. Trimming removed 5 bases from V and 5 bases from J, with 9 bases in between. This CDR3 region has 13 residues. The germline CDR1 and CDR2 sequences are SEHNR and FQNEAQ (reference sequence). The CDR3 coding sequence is TGTGCCAGCAGCCCTACTTCAACCGGGGAGCTGTTTTTT. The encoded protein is CASSPTSTGELFF.

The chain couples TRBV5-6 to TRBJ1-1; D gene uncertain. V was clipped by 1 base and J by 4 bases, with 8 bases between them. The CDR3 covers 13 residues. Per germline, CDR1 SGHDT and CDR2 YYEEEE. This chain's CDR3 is CASSLISSTEAFF. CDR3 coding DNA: TGTGCCAGCAGCTTGATTAGCTCCACTGAAGCTTTCTTT.

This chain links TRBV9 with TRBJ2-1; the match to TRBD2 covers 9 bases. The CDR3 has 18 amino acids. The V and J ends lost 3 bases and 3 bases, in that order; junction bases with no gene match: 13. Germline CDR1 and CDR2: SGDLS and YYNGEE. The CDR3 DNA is TGTGCCAGCAGCGGTGGGGCCGTGCGGGAGGGTCACTACAATGAGCAGTTCTTC. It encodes CASSGGAVREGHYNEQFF.

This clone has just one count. The CDR3 spells CAWMSGGYEQYF. Written as DNA, the CDR3 is TGTGCCTGGATGAGCGGGGGCTACGAGCAGTACTTC. The chain couples TRBV30 to TRBJ2-7, with 8 bases matching TRBD2. The CDR3 length is 12 residues. J gave up 3 bases and V 4 bases, and 2 bases lay outside the gene matches. Germline assignment: CDR1 GTSNPN and CDR2 SVGIG (reference sequence).

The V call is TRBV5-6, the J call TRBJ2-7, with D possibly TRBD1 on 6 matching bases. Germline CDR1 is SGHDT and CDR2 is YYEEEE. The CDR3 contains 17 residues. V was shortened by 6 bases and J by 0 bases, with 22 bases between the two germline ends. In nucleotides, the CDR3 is TGTGCCAGCACCTCGTTGGGACAAGGCCTATTCTCCTACGAGCAGTACTTC. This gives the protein CASTSLGQGLFSYEQYF.

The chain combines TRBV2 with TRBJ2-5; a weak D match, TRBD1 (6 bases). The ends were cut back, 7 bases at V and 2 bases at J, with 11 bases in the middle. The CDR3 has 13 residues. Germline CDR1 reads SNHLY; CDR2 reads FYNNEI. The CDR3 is CASNRVLQETQYF. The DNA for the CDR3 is TGTGCCAGCAACAGGGTCCTACAAGAGACCCAGTACTTC.

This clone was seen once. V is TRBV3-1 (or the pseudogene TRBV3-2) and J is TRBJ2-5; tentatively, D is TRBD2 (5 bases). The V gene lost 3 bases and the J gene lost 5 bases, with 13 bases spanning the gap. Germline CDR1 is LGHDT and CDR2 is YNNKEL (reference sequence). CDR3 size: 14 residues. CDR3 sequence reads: CASSQRVVEETQYF. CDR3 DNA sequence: TGTGCCAGCAGCCAGCGGGTGGTTGAGGAGACCCAGTACTTC.

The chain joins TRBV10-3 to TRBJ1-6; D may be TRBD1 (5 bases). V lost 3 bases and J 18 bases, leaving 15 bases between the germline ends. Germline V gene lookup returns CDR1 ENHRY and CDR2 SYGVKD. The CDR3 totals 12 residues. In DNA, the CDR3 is TGTGCCATCAGTGATGGGAACAGGCCCACCCACTTT. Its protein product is CAISDGNRPTHF.

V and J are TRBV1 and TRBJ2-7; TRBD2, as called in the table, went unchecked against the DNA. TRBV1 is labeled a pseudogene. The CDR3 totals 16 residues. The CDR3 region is CTSSQDWSSEPYEQYF. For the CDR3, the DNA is TGCACCAGCAGCCAAGATTGGAGCTCTGAGCCCTACGAGCAGTACTTC.

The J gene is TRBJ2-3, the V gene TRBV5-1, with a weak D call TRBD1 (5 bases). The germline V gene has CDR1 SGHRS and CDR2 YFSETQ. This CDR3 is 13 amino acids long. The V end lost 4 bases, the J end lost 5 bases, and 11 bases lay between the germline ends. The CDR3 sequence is CASSPPQGDTQYF. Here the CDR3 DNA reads TGCGCCAGCAGCCCCCCGCAGGGAGATACGCAGTATTTT.

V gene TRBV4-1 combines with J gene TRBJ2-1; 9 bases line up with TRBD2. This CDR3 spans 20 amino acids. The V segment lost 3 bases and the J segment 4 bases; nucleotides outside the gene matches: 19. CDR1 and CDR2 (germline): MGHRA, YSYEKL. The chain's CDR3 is CASSHGGGGSTSGPYNEQFF. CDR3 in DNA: TGCGCCAGCAGCCACGGTGGAGGGGGTTCAACTAGCGGGCCATACAATGAGCAGTTCTTC.

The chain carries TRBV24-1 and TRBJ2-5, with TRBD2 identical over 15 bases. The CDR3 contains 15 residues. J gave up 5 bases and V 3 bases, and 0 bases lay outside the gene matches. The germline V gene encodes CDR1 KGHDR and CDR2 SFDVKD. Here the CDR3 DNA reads TGTGCCACCAGTGATGGGACTAGCGGGAGGGAGACCCAGTACTTC. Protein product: CATSDGTSGRETQYF.

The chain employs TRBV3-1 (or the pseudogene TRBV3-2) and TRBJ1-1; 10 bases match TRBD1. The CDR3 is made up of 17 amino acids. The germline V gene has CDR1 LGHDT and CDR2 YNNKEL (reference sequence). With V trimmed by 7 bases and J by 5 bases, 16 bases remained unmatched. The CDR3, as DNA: TGTGCCAGCAACCTAGACAGGGGGCCTGGGTTTCGGACTGAAGCTTTCTTT. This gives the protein CASNLDRGPGFRTEAFF.

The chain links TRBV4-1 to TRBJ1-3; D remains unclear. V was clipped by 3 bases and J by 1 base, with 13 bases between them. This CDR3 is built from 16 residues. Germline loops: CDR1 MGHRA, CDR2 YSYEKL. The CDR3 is CASSHPGFGSGNTIYF. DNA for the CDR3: TGCGCCAGCAGCCATCCCGGGTTTGGTTCTGGAAACACCATATATTTT.

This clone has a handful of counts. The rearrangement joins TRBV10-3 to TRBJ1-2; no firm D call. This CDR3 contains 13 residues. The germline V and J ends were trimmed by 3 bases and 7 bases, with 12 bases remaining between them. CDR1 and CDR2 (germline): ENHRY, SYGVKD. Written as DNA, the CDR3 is TGTGCCATCAGTGAAAGTGAGAGAGGTGGCTACACCTTC. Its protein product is CAISESERGGYTF.

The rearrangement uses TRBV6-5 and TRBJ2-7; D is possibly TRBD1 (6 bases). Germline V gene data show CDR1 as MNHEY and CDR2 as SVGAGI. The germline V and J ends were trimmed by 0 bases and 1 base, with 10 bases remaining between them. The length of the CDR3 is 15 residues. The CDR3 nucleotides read TGTGCCAGCAGTTACTCGACCGGACAGTCCTACGAGCAGTACTTC. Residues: CASSYSTGQSYEQYF.

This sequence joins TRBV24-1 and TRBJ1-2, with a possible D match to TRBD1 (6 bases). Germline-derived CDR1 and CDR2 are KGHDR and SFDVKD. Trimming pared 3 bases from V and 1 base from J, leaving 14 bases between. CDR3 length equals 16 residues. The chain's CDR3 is CATSDQQGKGNYGYTF. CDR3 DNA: TGTGCCACCAGTGATCAGCAGGGGAAGGGTAACTATGGCTACACCTTC.

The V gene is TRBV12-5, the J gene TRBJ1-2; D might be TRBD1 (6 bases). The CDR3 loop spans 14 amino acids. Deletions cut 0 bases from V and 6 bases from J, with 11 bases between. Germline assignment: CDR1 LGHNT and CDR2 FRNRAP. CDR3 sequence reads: CASGLVRGFNGYTF. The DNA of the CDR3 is TGTGCTAGTGGTTTGGTGAGGGGGTTCAATGGCTACACCTTC.

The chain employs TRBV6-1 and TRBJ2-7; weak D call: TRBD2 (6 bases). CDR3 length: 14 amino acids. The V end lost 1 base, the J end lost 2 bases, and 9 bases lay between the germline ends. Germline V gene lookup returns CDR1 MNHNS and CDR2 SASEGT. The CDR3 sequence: CASSEVWGAYEQYF. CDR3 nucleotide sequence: TGTGCCAGCAGTGAAGTTTGGGGGGCCTACGAGCAGTACTTC.

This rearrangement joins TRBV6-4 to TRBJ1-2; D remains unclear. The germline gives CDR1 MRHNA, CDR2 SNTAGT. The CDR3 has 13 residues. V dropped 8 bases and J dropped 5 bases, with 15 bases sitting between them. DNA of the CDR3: TGTGCCAGCGCTTCTGGAGAGGGATATGGCTACACCTTC. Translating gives CASASGEGYGYTF.

The CDR3 here is CASSLRRGPGANVLTF. DNA for the CDR3: TGTGCCAGCTCACTTCGGCGGGGGCCTGGGGCCAACGTCCTGACTTTC. The chain uses TRBV18 and TRBJ2-6, with a possible D match to TRBD2 (7 bases). Trimming stripped 4 bases from V and 2 bases from J, with 12 bases between. The germline gives CDR1 KGHSH, CDR2 LQKENI. The CDR3 runs 16 residues.

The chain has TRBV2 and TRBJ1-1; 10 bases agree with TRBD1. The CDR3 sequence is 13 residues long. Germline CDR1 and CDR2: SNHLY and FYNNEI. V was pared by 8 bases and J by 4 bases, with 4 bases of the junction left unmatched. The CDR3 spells CASHRTGGTEAFF. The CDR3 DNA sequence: TGTGCCAGCCACAGGACAGGGGGCACTGAAGCTTTCTTT.

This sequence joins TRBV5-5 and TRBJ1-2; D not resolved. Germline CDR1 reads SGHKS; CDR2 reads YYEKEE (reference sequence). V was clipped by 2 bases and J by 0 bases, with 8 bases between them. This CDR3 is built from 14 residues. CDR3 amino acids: CASSFMASNYGYTF. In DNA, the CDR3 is TGTGCCAGCAGCTTCATGGCCTCTAACTATGGCTACACCTTC.

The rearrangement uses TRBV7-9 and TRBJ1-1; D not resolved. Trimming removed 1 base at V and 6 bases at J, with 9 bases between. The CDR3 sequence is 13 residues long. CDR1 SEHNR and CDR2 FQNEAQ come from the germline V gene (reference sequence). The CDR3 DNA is TGTGCCAGCAGCTTAGAGCGGGAGGCTGAAGCTTTCTTT. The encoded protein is CASSLEREAEAFF.

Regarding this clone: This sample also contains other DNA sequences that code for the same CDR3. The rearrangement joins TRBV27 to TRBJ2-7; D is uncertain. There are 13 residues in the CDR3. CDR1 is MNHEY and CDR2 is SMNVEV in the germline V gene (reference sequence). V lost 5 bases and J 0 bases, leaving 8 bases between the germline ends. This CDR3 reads CASSPRSSYEQYF. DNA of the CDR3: TGTGCCAGCAGTCCGAGAAGCTCCTACGAGCAGTACTTC.

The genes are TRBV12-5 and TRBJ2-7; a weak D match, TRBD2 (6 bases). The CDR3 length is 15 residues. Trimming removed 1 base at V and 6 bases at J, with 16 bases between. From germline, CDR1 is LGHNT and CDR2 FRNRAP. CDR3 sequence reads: CASGLGTQEGSEQYF. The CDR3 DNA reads TGTGCTAGTGGTTTGGGGACCCAGGAGGGCTCCGAGCAGTACTTC. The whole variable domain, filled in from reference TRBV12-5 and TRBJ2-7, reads DARVTQTPRHKVTEMGQEVTMRCQPILGHNTVFWYRQTMMQGLELLAYFRNRAPLDDSGMPKDRFSAEMPDATLATLKIQPSEPRDSAVYFCASGLGTQEGSEQYFGPGTRLTVT.

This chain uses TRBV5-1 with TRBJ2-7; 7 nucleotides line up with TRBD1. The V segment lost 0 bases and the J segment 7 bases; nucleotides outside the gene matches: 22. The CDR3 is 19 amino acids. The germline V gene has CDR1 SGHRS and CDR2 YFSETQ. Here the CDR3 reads CASSLGPLSRQGLPGEQYF. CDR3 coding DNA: TGCGCCAGCAGCTTGGGCCCCCTCTCACGACAGGGTCTTCCAGGGGAGCAGTACTTC.

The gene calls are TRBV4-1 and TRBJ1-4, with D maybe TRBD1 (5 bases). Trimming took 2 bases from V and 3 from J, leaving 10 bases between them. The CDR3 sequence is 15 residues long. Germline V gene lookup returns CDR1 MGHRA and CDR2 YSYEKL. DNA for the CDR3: TGCGCCAGCAGCCAACCGACAGTCGCTAATGAAAAACTGTTTTTT. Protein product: CASSQPTVANEKLFF.

CDR3 DNA sequence: TGTGCCAGCAGTTCAGGGGGCAAGGATGGCTACACCTTC. Its protein is CASSSGGKDGYTF. V is TRBV28 and J is TRBJ1-2; 8 bases are shared with TRBD1. This CDR3 region has 13 residues. The trim removed 4 bases at V and 6 bases at J, leaving 4 bases unmatched. Germline CDR1 reads MDHEN; CDR2 reads SYDVKM.